This T cell receptor (beta chain) was identified in a study of regulatory T cells in long-lasting Graves disease. General study findings and limits: Accuracy was perhaps lowered by the small sample size. Sharing of public clonotypes was greater in persistent patients (roughly 2,900) than in new patients (roughly 1,000).

Indicated time point: persistent/refractory GD, antithyroid drugs over 5 years with positive TRAb. The TCR library was made from RNA that had been extracted from PBMCs in TRIzol. The authors drew patients from an endocrinology department in Xi'an, China. In its sample, this clonotype was seen a few times. Its antigen is not known. Assembly of TCR beta libraries relied on iRepertoire HTBI primers together with Arm-PCR of CDR3 regions. In the original analysis: Samples revealed roughly 62 TRBV and 14 TRBJ segments. MiXCR was run by TCRdb on the multiplex PCR reads, yielding one entry per CDR3 protein. The V and J calls were not made by the authors but by TCRdb's processing. The sample contains about 420,000 distinct CDR3 sequences, around 22% of which appear only once. This sample comprised peripheral blood mononuclear cells (PBMCs), obtained when the disease was refractory, from a patient treated with antithyroid drugs. The sequence was collected from a female donor with Graves disease.

DNA for the CDR3: TGCAGCGTGGCGGGACTAGCGGGTACCTACGAGCAGTACTTC. It specifies CSVAGLAGTYEQYF. The V call is TRBV29-1, the J call TRBJ2-7; 12 bases line up with TRBD2. The CDR3 extends over 14 amino acids. V trimming: 6 bases; J trimming: 2 bases; junction bases outside the gene matches: 5. Germline assignment: CDR1 SQVTM and CDR2 ANQGSEA.